The following is a T cell receptor (beta chain) sequence with its context. Which antigen it targets is not known. Base-call qualities are not available, and no considerably larger clone is one nucleotide away. In the prospective study, participants were roughly 18 to 100 years old, resided in under 30 geographic areas of the United States, and were enrolled through a virtual design. In the prospective study, participants were assigned to cohorts based on the clinical history participants reported in a screening survey and a study questionnaire. Recovered participants in ImmuneRACE Cohort 3 were defined as having two consecutive negative NP/OP PCR tests, clearance from a healthcare professional, or resolution of symptoms. In the prospective study, whole blood, serum and a nasopharyngeal or oropharyngeal swab were collected from each participant by mobile phlebotomists. Additional blood draws and questionnaires over an approximately two-month period could optionally be provided by prospective study participants. Prospective study blood samples were shipped either frozen or at room temperature before DNA extraction.

V is shortened by 5 bases, J by 12 bases, and the region joining them spans 17 bases. CDR1 MDHEN and CDR2 SYDVKM are derived from the germline V gene. There are 13 amino acids in the CDR3, from cysteine to phenylalanine inclusive. Only the CDR3 portion is preserved as DNA: 39 bases, with reading frame beginning at the first base. This record comes from a study of blood T cell repertoires in COVID-19 (TCRdb year 2020). In terms of the full investigation: Samples from collaborators originated in the United States, Italy and Spain and spanned both the acute and convalescent phases of COVID-19. The samples were drawn from the first 160 participants of the ongoing ImmuneRACE study and from 950 to 1,500 subjects provided by 6 global collaborators. Nearly every sample came with metadata listing a de-identified subject ID, COVID-19 status, age in years and sex. The material from the prospective study consisted of cDNA or gDNA derived from T cells, B-cell-depleted T cells, or PBMCs. The repertoires were released in a freely available public database meant as a resource for research on the immune response to SARS-CoV-2. HLA class I and class II types, where available, came from metadata supplied by the sample provider rather than from assay-based typing. Subjects who had been exposed to COVID-19, were actively infected with it, or had recovered from it provided the deeply sampled blood TCRbeta repertoires that made up the dataset.

The immunoSEQ Assay, a bias-controlled multiplex PCR, was used to amplify TCRbeta CDR3 regions from genomic DNA. For the original study's pipeline: The number of nucleated cells in each sample was estimated by amplification of reference gene primers within the assay. Sequence reads were collapsed and filtered to measure the absolute abundance of every unique TCRbeta CDR3 rearrangement. For each sample, productive Simpson clonality was calculated as the square root of Simpson's diversity index across productive rearrangements. The table comes from immuneACCESS by way of TCRdb, which keeps in-frame sequences with V and J called. Part of the clones is missing from these tables; in studies checked, under half for an unresolved V gene and the rest for unknown reasons. That table is the source of V, J and clone size, and D and trimming were worked out from the DNA. The sample data list 300,000 or so clones, and over 75% of these were observed just once. 1% of the sample rests with the top ten.

Paper-wide results and their limitations: How much clinical and demographic metadata was included differed by source and by participant, and the metadata was provided uncurated.

The sequenced sample consisted of PBMCs or T cells enriched from blood (not recorded which). This sequence uses TRBV28 and TRBJ2-1; the D gene is possibly TRBD2, with 7 bases matching. The sequence derives from a woman in her 30s who had recovered from COVID-19. The CDR3 sequence is CASSPGLGGRQFF. The DNA sequence is TGTGCCAGCAGTCCTGGACTAGGGGGGCGGCAGTTCTTC.